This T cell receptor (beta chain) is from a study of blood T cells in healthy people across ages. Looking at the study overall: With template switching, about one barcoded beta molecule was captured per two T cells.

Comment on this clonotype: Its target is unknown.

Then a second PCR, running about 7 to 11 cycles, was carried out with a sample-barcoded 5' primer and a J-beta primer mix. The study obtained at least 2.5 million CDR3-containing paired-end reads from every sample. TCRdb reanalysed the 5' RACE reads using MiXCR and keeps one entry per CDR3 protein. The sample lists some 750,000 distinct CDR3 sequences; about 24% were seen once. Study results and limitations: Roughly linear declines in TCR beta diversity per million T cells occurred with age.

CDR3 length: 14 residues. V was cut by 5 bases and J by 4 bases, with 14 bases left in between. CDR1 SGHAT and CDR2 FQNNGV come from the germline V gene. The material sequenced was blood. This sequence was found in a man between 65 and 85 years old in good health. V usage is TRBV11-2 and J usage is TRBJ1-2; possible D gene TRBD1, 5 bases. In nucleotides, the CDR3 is TGTGCCAGCAGCCATGGGACGGAATTCTATGGCTACACCTTC. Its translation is CASSHGTEFYGYTF. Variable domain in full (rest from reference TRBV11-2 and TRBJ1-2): EAGVAQSPRYKIIEKRQSVAFWCNPISGHATLYWYQQILGQGPKLLIQFQNNGVVDDSQLPKDRFSAERLKGVDSTLKIQPAKLEDSAVYLCASSHGTEFYGYTFGSGTRLTVV.